The 30 T cell receptor beta chains below all came from one sample that was sequenced in a study of blood T cell repertoires in COVID-19. Sequencing used immunoSEQ multiplex PCR; TCRdb keeps in-frame clones, though not all of them. The sample yields over 50,000 clones, roughly 84% seen once. Sequenced material: peripheral blood. These receptors originate from a man aged 60-69 years with COVID-19, enrolled during active disease.

The chain has TRBV2 and TRBJ1-4; D call uncertain. Trimming cost V 5 bases and J 0 bases, with 13 bases left between them. The length of the CDR3 is 16 residues. Germline V CDR1 and CDR2: SNHLY, FYNNEI. The CDR3 coding sequence is TGTGCCAGCAGTCAGACGTACGGGACAACTAATGAAAAACTGTTTTTT. Protein: CASSQTYGTTNEKLFF. The variable domain in full, with the rest retrieved from reference TRBV2 and TRBJ1-4, is EPEVTQTPSHQVTQMGQEVILRCVPISNHLYFYWYRQILGQKVEFLVSFYNNEISEKSEIFDDQFSVERPDGSNFTLKIRSTKLEDSAMYFCASSQTYGTTNEKLFFGSGTQLSVL.

The V and J genes are TRBV7-2 and TRBJ2-7, with D tentatively TRBD1 (5 bases). CDR1 is SGHTA and CDR2 is FQGNSA in the germline V gene. V lost 1 base, J lost 5 bases, and 9 bases lay in between. The CDR3 has 13 amino acids. The CDR3 sequence is CASSLVRGDEQYF. CDR3 bases: TGTGCCAGCAGCTTAGTTAGGGGCGACGAGCAGTACTTC.

V gene TRBV9 combines with J gene TRBJ2-7; D gene uncertain. The CDR3 runs to 13 residues. In germline, CDR1 is SGDLS, CDR2 YYNGEE. Trimming pared 4 bases from V and 4 bases from J, leaving 12 bases between. The CDR3 reads CASSSSQWYEQYF. CDR3 in DNA: TGTGCCAGCAGCTCCTCCCAGTGGTACGAGCAGTACTTC.

This chain connects TRBV11-2 to TRBJ2-5; possibly TRBD2 for D (5 bases). Germline assignment: CDR1 SGHAT and CDR2 FQNNGV. This CDR3 spans 16 amino acids. Between the trimmed V and J ends, which lost 5 bases and 5 bases, there was a span of 21 bases. CDR3 nucleotide sequence: TGTGCCAGCAGCGGAGAAGCGGCCCGGATCGCCGAGACCCAGTACTTC. Its protein product is CASSGEAARIAETQYF. Combining the CDR3 with reference TRBV11-2 and TRBJ2-5 gives the whole variable domain EAGVAQSPRYKIIEKRQSVAFWCNPISGHATLYWYQQILGQGPKLLIQFQNNGVVDDSQLPKDRFSAERLKGVDSTLKIQPAKLEDSAVYLCASSGEAARIAETQYFGPGTRLLVL.

The chain uses TRBV25-1 and TRBJ2-7; D not resolved. This CDR3 is built from 14 residues. Trimming pared 2 bases from V and 0 bases from J, leaving 8 bases between. The germline V gene has CDR1 MGHDK and CDR2 SYGVNS. CDR3: CASSEAQLSYEQYF. CDR3 in DNA: TGTGCCAGCAGTGAAGCACAGCTCTCCTACGAGCAGTACTTC.

CDR3 residues: CASSHDRPLNSNQPQHF. In nucleotides, the CDR3 is TGTGCCAGCAGCCATGACAGACCACTAAATAGCAATCAGCCCCAGCATTTT. The J gene is TRBJ1-5, the V gene TRBV7-9; tentatively, D is TRBD1 (5 bases). The CDR3 is 17 amino acids. V was shortened by 5 bases and J by 0 bases, with 17 bases between the two germline ends. The germline gives CDR1 SEHNR, CDR2 FQNEAQ (reference sequence).

The chain joins TRBV30 to TRBJ1-5; 10 nucleotides match TRBD1. Germline V gene sequence: CDR1 GTSNPN, CDR2 SVGIG (reference sequence). V trimming: 7 bases; J trimming: 5 bases; junction bases outside the gene matches: 5. The CDR3 consists of 13 residues. CDR3 sequence reads: CAYETGGYQPQHF. The CDR3 DNA reads TGTGCCTACGAGACAGGGGGCTATCAGCCCCAGCATTTT.

The chain employs TRBV2 and TRBJ2-7; possible D gene TRBD2, 7 bases. Germline-derived CDR1 and CDR2 are SNHLY and FYNNEI. This CDR3 is 14 amino acids long. V was clipped by 5 bases and J by 4 bases, with 15 bases between them. CDR3 coding DNA: TGTGCCAGCAGTACCGGGGGGCATGTGTACGAGCAGTACTTC. It codes for CASSTGGHVYEQYF. Full variable domain (outside the CDR3, taken from reference TRBV2 and TRBJ2-7): EPEVTQTPSHQVTQMGQEVILRCVPISNHLYFYWYRQILGQKVEFLVSFYNNEISEKSEIFDDQFSVERPDGSNFTLKIRSTKLEDSAMYFCASSTGGHVYEQYFGPGTRLTVT.

The chain links TRBV11-1 to TRBJ2-2; TRBD1 matches at 11 bases. Germline V lookup: CDR1 SGHAT, CDR2 FQDESV (reference sequence). V dropped 5 bases and J dropped 4; count of bases not matched to a gene: 6. The CDR3 has 16 amino acids. CDR3 sequence (DNA): TGTGCCAGCAGCCGTAAAGGGACAGGGGGCACCGGGGAGCTGTTTTTT. Residues: CASSRKGTGGTGELFF.

This chain connects TRBV5-1 to TRBJ2-5; the match to TRBD2 covers 10 bases. The germline V gene has CDR1 SGHRS and CDR2 YFSETQ. The length of the CDR3 is 14 residues. Trimming at V came to 2 bases and at J to 4 bases, leaving 2 bases not matched to a gene. The CDR3 is CASSLAGGGETQYF. CDR3 in DNA: TGCGCCAGCAGCTTAGCGGGAGGGGGAGAGACCCAGTACTTC.

This rearrangement joins TRBV11-2 to TRBJ1-2, with 8 bases fitting TRBD1. The V and J ends lost 0 bases and 7 bases, in that order; junction bases with no gene match: 1. This CDR3 has 13 amino acids. CDR1 is SGHAT and CDR2 is FQNNGV in the germline V gene. The CDR3 spells CASSLEGQAGYTF. CDR3 nucleotides: TGTGCCAGCAGCTTAGAGGGACAGGCTGGCTACACCTTC.

This chain uses TRBV7-9 with TRBJ2-1, with 8 bases aligning to TRBD2. Unmatched junction bases numbered 14, after V lost 4 bases and J lost 9 bases. CDR1 and CDR2 (germline): SEHNR, FQNEAQ (reference sequence). The CDR3 spans 16 residues. This CDR3 is CASSSRERGRGGEQFF. In DNA form, the CDR3 reads TGTGCCAGCAGCTCCAGGGAGCGGGGGCGTGGGGGTGAGCAGTTCTTC. Based on the CDR3 plus reference TRBV7-9 and TRBJ2-1, the full variable domain is DTGVSQNPRHKITKRGQNVTFRCDPISEHNRLYWYRQTLGQGPEFLTYFQNEAQLEKSRLLSDRFSAERPKGSFSTLEIQRTEQGDSAMYLCASSSRERGRGGEQFFGPGTRLTVL.

The V and J genes are TRBV14 and TRBJ2-1; TRBD1 matches at 8 bases. The CDR3 consists of 16 residues. Germline V gene lookup returns CDR1 SGHDN and CDR2 FVKESK. J was trimmed by 0 bases and V by 1 base; bases with no gene match: 2. The CDR3 here is CASSQATGASYNEQFF. The CDR3 coding sequence is TGTGCCAGCAGCCAAGCGACAGGGGCCTCCTACAATGAGCAGTTCTTC.

This CDR3 reads CASSASGGSTDTQYF. The CDR3, as DNA: TGCGCCAGCAGCGCTAGCGGGGGCAGCACAGATACGCAGTATTTT. The rearrangement uses TRBV5-1 and TRBJ2-3; TRBD2 agrees at 10 bases. There are 15 residues in the CDR3. Per germline, CDR1 SGHRS and CDR2 YFSETQ. Trimming removed 4 bases from V and 0 bases from J; junction bases left unmatched: 2.

This clone has a handful of counts. The chain couples TRBV12-5 to TRBJ1-2, with TRBD1 matching 12 bases. Germline V gene data show CDR1 as LGHNT and CDR2 as FRNRAP. Trimming took 5 bases from V and 0 from J; bases not matched to a gene: 4. The CDR3 has 16 amino acids. Here the CDR3 reads CASGLGTGGSNYGYTF. DNA for the CDR3: TGTGCTAGTGGTCTAGGGACAGGGGGCTCTAACTATGGCTACACCTTC.

The sample holds a few counts of this clone. The chain couples TRBV19 to TRBJ1-5, with D possibly being TRBD1 (5 bases). The CDR3 is 14 residues long. Between the trimmed V and J ends, which lost 8 bases and 1 base, there was a span of 12 bases. Germline V lookup: CDR1 LNHDA, CDR2 SQIVND (reference sequence). The CDR3 DNA sequence: TGTGCCAGTTTGGACCGGACAAGCAATCAGCCCCAGCATTTT. It codes for CASLDRTSNQPQHF.

The gene calls are TRBV19 and TRBJ2-3, with 13 bases that match TRBD2. Trimming removed 4 bases from V and 6 bases from J; junction bases left unmatched: 7. In germline, CDR1 is LNHDA, CDR2 SQIVND (reference sequence). This CDR3 contains 16 residues. The CDR3 loop is CASSTGTSGVGDTQYF. CDR3 in DNA: TGTGCCAGTAGTACCGGGACTAGCGGGGTAGGGGATACGCAGTATTTT.

The chain links TRBV6-1 to TRBJ2-2, with TRBD2 identical over 7 bases. Per germline, CDR1 MNHNS and CDR2 SASEGT. The CDR3 loop spans 16 amino acids. V lost 2 bases to trimming and J lost 5 bases; unmatched junction nucleotides: 8. CDR3 loop: CASSELAAPGTGELFF. The CDR3 DNA follows: TGTGCCAGCAGTGAACTAGCGGCCCCGGGGACCGGGGAGCTGTTTTTT.

The chain is built from TRBV6-4 and TRBJ2-3; unclear D gene. The CDR3 covers 15 residues. CDR1 is MRHNA and CDR2 is SNTAGT in the germline V gene. The germline V and J ends were trimmed by 5 bases and 4 bases, with 16 bases remaining between them. The CDR3 reads CASSQTFSGADTQYF. The DNA of the CDR3 is TGTGCCAGCAGTCAGACATTCTCCGGCGCAGATACGCAGTATTTT.

The rearrangement links TRBV6-5 to TRBJ2-7; 9 positions match TRBD1. This CDR3 region has 14 residues. J gave up 6 bases and V 7 bases, and 10 bases lay outside the gene matches. Germline assignment: CDR1 MNHEY and CDR2 SVGAGI. CDR3 coding DNA: TGTGCCAGCATCTGGGGACAGGGTAGGGCCGAGCAGTACTTC. Encoded protein: CASIWGQGRAEQYF.

The chain carries TRBV2 and TRBJ2-1; TRBD2 agrees at 13 bases. J gave up 0 bases and V 6 bases, and 5 bases lay outside the gene matches. The CDR3 loop spans 17 amino acids. Germline-derived CDR1 and CDR2 are SNHLY and FYNNEI. The CDR3 region is CASRPGTSGNSYNEQFF. CDR3 nucleotides: TGTGCCAGCAGACCCGGGACTAGCGGGAACTCCTACAATGAGCAGTTCTTC.

V gene TRBV19 combines with J gene TRBJ1-2, with TRBD1 matching 7 bases. The germline V gene encodes CDR1 LNHDA and CDR2 SQIVND (reference sequence). V lost 4 bases and J lost 4; bases outside the gene matches: 6. The CDR3 runs to 14 residues. Written as DNA, the CDR3 is TGTGCCAGTAGTACGGGACAGATCCCCTATGGCTACACCTTC. Translated: CASSTGQIPYGYTF.

The J gene is TRBJ1-2, the V gene TRBV28; the match to TRBD1 covers 11 bases. Losses at the gene ends were 6 bases for V and 6 bases for J; bases not matched to a gene: 6. This CDR3 comprises 14 residues. CDR1 and CDR2 (germline): MDHEN, SYDVKM. The CDR3 DNA reads TGTGCCAGCAGACTAGGACAGGGGGCGCATGGCTACACCTTC. It is translated as CASRLGQGAHGYTF.

This clone was counted a single time. The rearrangement joins TRBV6-5 to TRBJ2-1; 8 bases agree with TRBD1. Germline lookup yields CDR1 MNHEY and CDR2 SVGAGI. V dropped 8 bases and J dropped 5; count of bases not matched to a gene: 5. The CDR3 length is 13 residues. The CDR3 here is CASEGQGHNEQFF. The CDR3 DNA sequence: TGTGCCAGCGAAGGACAGGGACACAATGAGCAGTTCTTC.

This clone was detected only once. V is TRBV30 and J is TRBJ1-2; possible D gene TRBD1, 6 bases. Germline V CDR1 and CDR2: GTSNPN, SVGIG (reference sequence). The length of the CDR3 is 17 residues. Trimming took 0 bases from V and 6 from J, leaving 23 bases between them. Here the CDR3 DNA reads TGTGCCTGGAGTGTGTCTTCTAGCCGGGGGGCGCGAGATGGCTACACCTTC. Protein sequence: CAWSVSSSRGARDGYTF.

The chain combines TRBV24-1 with TRBJ1-5; no clear D gene. The CDR3 is 12 residues long. V lost 11 bases, J lost 7 bases, and 14 bases lay in between. From germline, CDR1 is KGHDR and CDR2 SFDVKD. The CDR3 protein is CAKNSPGQPQHF. CDR3 in DNA: TGTGCCAAAAATTCTCCCGGGCAGCCCCAGCATTTT.

V is TRBV3-1 (or the pseudogene TRBV3-2) and J is TRBJ2-1; the D gene is possibly TRBD1 (5 bases). V lost 0 bases and J 3 bases, leaving 15 bases between the germline ends. The CDR3 loop spans 17 amino acids. Germline loops: CDR1 LGHDT, CDR2 YNNKEL (reference sequence). The CDR3 DNA reads as TGTGCCAGCAGCCAAGAAGGGGTCCTCAACCTCTACAATGAGCAGTTCTTC. Its translation is CASSQEGVLNLYNEQFF.

V and J are TRBV2 and TRBJ2-3; D remains ambiguous. This CDR3 region has 14 residues. Deletions cut 4 bases from V and 4 bases from J, with 12 bases between. Germline V gene lookup returns CDR1 SNHLY and CDR2 FYNNEI. The CDR3 sequence: CASSGATDADTQYF. DNA of the CDR3: TGTGCCAGCAGTGGGGCTACCGACGCAGATACGCAGTATTTT.

The chain carries TRBV5-1 and TRBJ2-1; 9 bases line up with TRBD2. The CDR3 is 15 residues long. V trimming: 4 bases; J trimming: 7 bases; junction bases outside the gene matches: 9. Germline loops: CDR1 SGHRS, CDR2 YFSETQ. CDR3 in amino acids: CASSQIPAGGNEQFF. In nucleotides, the CDR3 is TGCGCCAGCAGCCAGATACCAGCGGGAGGAAATGAGCAGTTCTTC.

V gene TRBV5-4 combines with J gene TRBJ2-1, with D possibly matching TRBD1 (5 bases). CDR3 length equals 16 residues. Per germline, CDR1 SGHNT and CDR2 YYREEE (reference sequence). The V gene lost 0 bases and the J gene lost 2 bases, with 12 bases spanning the gap. CDR3 sequence (DNA): TGTGCCAGCAGCTTGGAGGGAACAGGCCCCTACAATGAGCAGTTCTTC. It encodes CASSLEGTGPYNEQFF.